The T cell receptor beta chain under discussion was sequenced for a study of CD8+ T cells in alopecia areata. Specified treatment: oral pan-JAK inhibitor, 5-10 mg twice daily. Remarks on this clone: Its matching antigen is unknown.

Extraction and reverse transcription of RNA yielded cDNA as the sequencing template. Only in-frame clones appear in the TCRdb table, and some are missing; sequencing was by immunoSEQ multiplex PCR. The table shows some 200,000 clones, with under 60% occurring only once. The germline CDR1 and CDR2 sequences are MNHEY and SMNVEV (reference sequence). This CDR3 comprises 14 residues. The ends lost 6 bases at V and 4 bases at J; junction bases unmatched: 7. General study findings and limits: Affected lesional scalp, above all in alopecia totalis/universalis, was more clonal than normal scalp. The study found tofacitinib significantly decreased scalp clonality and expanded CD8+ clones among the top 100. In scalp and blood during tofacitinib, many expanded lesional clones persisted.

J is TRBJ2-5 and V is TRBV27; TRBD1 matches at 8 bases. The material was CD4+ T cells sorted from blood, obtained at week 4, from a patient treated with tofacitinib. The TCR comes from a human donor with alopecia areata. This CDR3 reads CASSLRGPGETQYF. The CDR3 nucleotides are TGTGCCAGCAGCCTCAGGGGGCCTGGAGAGACCCAGTACTTC.